A single sample is the source of the 27 T cell receptor beta chains below, sequenced in a study of blood T cell repertoires in COVID-19. Data came from immunoSEQ multiplex PCR; TCRdb stores just in-frame clones and leaves some out. This table holds roughly 230,000 clones, around 90% found once. Material for sequencing was peripheral blood. The receptors come from a man younger than 45 with COVID-19, enrolled during active disease.

As concerns this clone: Additional DNA sequences in this sample encode the identical CDR3. This chain uses TRBV5-1 with TRBJ2-5; possibly TRBD2 for D (6 bases). Trimming stripped 0 bases from V and 5 bases from J, with 11 bases between. The CDR3 runs to 14 residues. Germline CDR1 and CDR2: SGHRS and YFSETQ. The CDR3 loop is CASSLEVGGETQYF. CDR3 DNA: TGCGCCAGCAGCTTGGAGGTGGGGGGTGAGACCCAGTACTTC. Drawing the rest from reference TRBV5-1 and TRBJ2-5, the complete variable domain is KAGVTQTPRYLIKTRGQQVTLSCSPISGHRSVSWYQQTPGQGLQFLFEYFSETQRNKGNFPGRFSGRQFSNSRSEMNVSTLELGDSALYLCASSLEVGGETQYFGPGTRLLVL.

This chain links TRBV6-6 with TRBJ1-2, with TRBD1 matching 7 bases. CDR3 length equals 14 residues. Germline lookup yields CDR1 MNHNY and CDR2 SVGAGI (reference sequence). J was trimmed by 7 bases and V by 5 bases; bases with no gene match: 10. CDR3 sequence reads: CASSHTGADRGYTF. The CDR3 DNA is TGTGCCAGCAGTCATACAGGGGCCGATCGTGGCTACACCTTC.

The genes are TRBV14 and TRBJ1-2; the D is unclear. With 1 base removed from V and 0 bases from J, the gap between germline ends came to 12 bases. Germline lookup yields CDR1 SGHDN and CDR2 FVKESK. The length of the CDR3 is 16 residues. CDR3 loop: CASSQVGGSPNYGYTF. CDR3 sequence (DNA): TGTGCCAGCAGCCAAGTGGGAGGCAGCCCTAACTATGGCTACACCTTC.

The gene calls are TRBV12-3 or TRBV12-4 and TRBJ2-5; D possibly corresponds to TRBD1 (5 bases). CDR3 length: 13 residues. Trimming cost V 6 bases and J 3 bases, with 11 bases left between them. This CDR3 is CASSPGAEETQYF. CDR3 DNA: TGTGCCAGCAGCCCTGGGGCAGAAGAGACCCAGTACTTC.

CDR3 residues: CASSEGQGSEKLFF. The CDR3 nucleotides read TGTGCCAGCAGTGAGGGACAGGGAAGTGAAAAACTGTTTTTT. The chain links TRBV6-1 to TRBJ1-4, with 9 positions matching TRBD1. This CDR3 has 14 amino acids. Per germline, CDR1 MNHNS and CDR2 SASEGT. The V gene end was trimmed by 3 bases and the J gene end by 7 bases; junction bases not matched to a gene: 3.

The V gene is TRBV27, the J gene TRBJ1-1, with 9 bases aligning to TRBD1. The CDR3 is 15 residues long. Looked up from germline, CDR1 is MNHEY and CDR2 is SMNVEV (reference sequence). V shed 8 bases and J 0 bases; nucleotides not matched to a gene: 7. CDR3 in amino acids: CASQTGTGMNTEAFF. In DNA, the CDR3 is TGTGCCAGCCAGACTGGGACAGGGATGAACACTGAAGCTTTCTTT.

This sequence joins TRBV5-4 and TRBJ2-3, with TRBD2 as a possible D gene (6 bases). The CDR3 length is 15 residues. Trimming pared 0 bases from V and 6 bases from J, leaving 14 bases between. The germline CDR1 and CDR2 sequences are SGHNT and YYREEE (reference sequence). The CDR3 DNA reads TGTGCCAGCAGCTTGGTCCGCGGGGCTGGTGATACGCAGTATTTT. It is translated as CASSLVRGAGDTQYF.

The rearrangement joins TRBV5-4 to TRBJ1-5; a possible D gene is TRBD1 (6 bases). CDR1 and CDR2 from the germline V gene are SGHNT and YYREEE (reference sequence). The CDR3 covers 14 residues. V was clipped by 4 bases and J by 7 bases, with 15 bases between them. CDR3 in amino acids: CASSPGGAGQPQHF. The DNA of the CDR3 is TGTGCCAGCAGCCCGGGGGGGGCCGGACAGCCCCAGCATTTT.

The gene calls are TRBV19 and TRBJ1-5, with D unresolved. The CDR3 is 14 amino acids. With 5 bases removed from V and 2 bases from J, the gap between germline ends came to 10 bases. Looked up from germline, CDR1 is LNHDA and CDR2 is SQIVND (reference sequence). The CDR3, as DNA: TGTGCCAGTAGTCCCCCCGAGGGCAATCAGCCCCAGCATTTT. Residues: CASSPPEGNQPQHF.

This sequence joins TRBV4-1 and TRBJ2-1; TRBD2 agrees at 11 bases. This CDR3 is built from 20 residues. The germline CDR1 and CDR2 sequences are MGHRA and YSYEKL. Trimming at V came to 0 bases and at J to 0 bases, leaving 10 bases not matched to a gene. CDR3 DNA: TGCGCCAGCAGCCAAGATTTCACTAGCGGGGGCCCTAGCTCCTACAATGAGCAGTTCTTC. Protein: CASSQDFTSGGPSSYNEQFF.

The chain has TRBV11-2 and TRBJ2-5, with D possibly being TRBD2 (6 bases). The V end lost 0 bases, the J end lost 2 bases, and 13 bases lay between the germline ends. Germline V CDR1 and CDR2: SGHAT, FQNNGV. The CDR3 covers 16 residues. Written as DNA, the CDR3 is TGTGCCAGCAGCTTAGAGGGGGTAGCGGCTCAAGAGACCCAGTACTTC. Translation gives CASSLEGVAAQETQYF.

V gene TRBV6-5 combines with J gene TRBJ1-2, with TRBD1 identical over 7 bases. This CDR3 comprises 15 residues. CDR1 and CDR2 (germline): MNHEY, SVGAGI. The trim removed 4 bases at V and 2 bases at J, leaving 7 bases unmatched. DNA for the CDR3: TGTGCCAGCAGTTTCCTAAGGGACAGAAACTATGGCTACACCTTC. Its protein product is CASSFLRDRNYGYTF.

The chain uses TRBV29-1 and TRBJ2-5; D is perhaps TRBD1 (6 bases). There are 14 residues in the CDR3. Trimming left V 6 bases short and J 1 base short, with 15 bases between. Per germline, CDR1 SQVTM and CDR2 ANQGSEA. CDR3 sequence reads: CSVVGADTQETQYF. The CDR3 DNA is TGCAGCGTGGTGGGGGCCGACACCCAAGAGACCCAGTACTTC.

The chain uses TRBV10-3 and TRBJ2-3, with D hard to call. Germline assignment: CDR1 ENHRY and CDR2 SYGVKD. V lost 3 bases to trimming and J lost 5 bases, with 9 bases between them. The CDR3 is 13 amino acids. DNA of the CDR3: TGTGCCATCAGTGATTTCGGCGGAGATACGCAGTATTTT. Its translation is CAISDFGGDTQYF.

The chain has TRBV6-5 and TRBJ1-1; TRBD1 agrees at 7 bases. Germline CDR1 and CDR2: MNHEY and SVGAGI. The CDR3 has 15 residues. Losses at the gene ends were 6 bases for V and 4 bases for J; bases not matched to a gene: 11. The CDR3 sequence: CASSPNTGVGTEAFF. DNA of the CDR3: TGTGCCAGCAGCCCAAATACAGGGGTTGGCACTGAAGCTTTCTTT.

In DNA, the CDR3 is TGTGCCAGCAGCCCCCCCCAGGAGGGCCAGCATTTT. This sequence encodes CASSPPQEGQHF. The rearrangement uses TRBV6-5 and TRBJ1-5; D unresolved. Germline loops: CDR1 MNHEY, CDR2 SVGAGI. This CDR3 comprises 12 residues. V gave up 6 bases and J gave up 12 bases, with 15 bases separating them.

This chain uses TRBV5-4 with TRBJ1-1; 7 bases are shared with TRBD1. J gave up 0 bases and V 4 bases, and 9 bases lay outside the gene matches. Germline assignment: CDR1 SGHNT and CDR2 YYREEE (reference sequence). The CDR3 totals 16 residues. The CDR3 protein is CASSATGDRMNTEAFF. The CDR3 DNA reads TGTGCCAGCAGCGCAACGGGGGACAGAATGAACACTGAAGCTTTCTTT.

CDR3 amino acids: CASSLRGRGGYTF. For the CDR3, the DNA is TGTGCCAGCAGCTTAAGAGGGCGGGGAGGCTACACCTTC. This sequence joins TRBV7-3 and TRBJ1-2; D is unclear. The V gene lost 1 base and the J gene lost 8 bases, with 11 bases spanning the gap. Germline loops: CDR1 SGHTA, CDR2 FQGTGA. This CDR3 is built from 13 residues.

The rearrangement uses TRBV5-1 and TRBJ1-1; 9 bases map to TRBD1. The CDR3 runs 15 residues. J was trimmed by 11 bases and V by 2 bases; bases with no gene match: 13. CDR1 and CDR2 (germline): SGHRS, YFSETQ. The CDR3 loop reads CASSLPQGAPGAAFF. The CDR3 DNA sequence: TGCGCCAGCAGCTTACCACAGGGGGCCCCGGGAGCGGCTTTCTTT.

This chain joins TRBV5-1 and TRBJ1-6; 7 nucleotides match TRBD1. The ends lost 3 bases at V and 8 bases at J; junction bases unmatched: 8. Germline lookup yields CDR1 SGHRS and CDR2 YFSETQ. The CDR3 spans 15 residues. CDR3 nucleotide sequence: TGCGCCAGCAGCTCGGTCGACAGGGATTATTCACCCCTCCACTTT. This encodes CASSSVDRDYSPLHF. Full variable domain (outside the CDR3, taken from reference TRBV5-1 and TRBJ1-6): KAGVTQTPRYLIKTRGQQVTLSCSPISGHRSVSWYQQTPGQGLQFLFEYFSETQRNKGNFPGRFSGRQFSNSRSEMNVSTLELGDSALYLCASSSVDRDYSPLHFGNGTRLTVT.

This chain connects TRBV7-9 to TRBJ1-1; TRBD1 aligns across 8 bases. The CDR3 extends over 15 amino acids. After removal of 5 bases from V and 1 base from J, the junction contained 6 bases not matched to a gene. Per the germline V gene, CDR1 is SEHNR and CDR2 is FQNEAQ (reference sequence). DNA of the CDR3: TGTGCCAGCAGCCTCGGACAGGGAGAGAACACTGAAGCTTTCTTT. Translated, it gives CASSLGQGENTEAFF.

This chain connects TRBV9 to TRBJ2-2; TRBD1 matches 7 bases. Germline V lookup: CDR1 SGDLS, CDR2 YYNGEE. CDR3 length: 16 residues. Trimming removed 4 bases from V and 2 bases from J; junction bases left unmatched: 8. In DNA form, the CDR3 reads TGTGCCAGCAGCCCCCGACAGGGAGTCAACACCGGGGAGCTGTTTTTT. Its translation: CASSPRQGVNTGELFF.

This clone was seen just once. The gene calls are TRBV28 and TRBJ2-5; TRBD1 matches 7 bases. The germline V gene encodes CDR1 MDHEN and CDR2 SYDVKM. The CDR3 runs 16 residues. The junction had 8 bases not matched to a gene; V was cut back by 4 bases and J by 0 bases. The CDR3 nucleotides read TGTGCCAGCAGTTCCTCCGGGACAGAGTACCAAGAGACCCAGTACTTC. Protein sequence: CASSSSGTEYQETQYF.

The CDR3 protein is CSAKGLDRLYF. The CDR3 nucleotides are TGCAGCGCTAAGGGACTAGATCGCTTGTATTTT. This rearrangement joins TRBV29-1 to TRBJ2-3; 8 nucleotides match TRBD2. This CDR3 comprises 11 residues. Germline V CDR1 and CDR2: SQVTM, ANQGSEA. Unmatched junction bases numbered 11, after V lost 7 bases and J lost 14 bases.

The chain recombines TRBV5-6 with TRBJ2-5; possible D gene TRBD1, 6 bases. This CDR3 spans 14 amino acids. V shed 4 bases and J shed 5 bases, with 15 bases lying between them. Germline values: CDR1 SGHDT, CDR2 YYEEEE. The CDR3 nucleotides are TGTGCCAGCAGCAGAAGGGACACGTTGGAGACCCAGTACTTC. Its protein is CASSRRDTLETQYF.

The gene calls are TRBV4-1 and TRBJ1-4; TRBD1 is a possible D gene (5 bases). This CDR3 contains 15 residues. Germline loops: CDR1 MGHRA, CDR2 YSYEKL. V was clipped by 1 base and J by 4 bases, with 10 bases between them. In DNA form, the CDR3 reads TGCGCCAGCAGCCAAGTCTTGCAGGGTAATGAAAAACTGTTTTTT. Translation: CASSQVLQGNEKLFF.

J is TRBJ2-3 and V is TRBV6-5; no clear D. Deletions cut 5 bases from V and 6 bases from J, with 12 bases between. Germline V lookup: CDR1 MNHEY, CDR2 SVGAGI. This CDR3 contains 13 residues. The CDR3: CASSPRPRDTQYF. DNA for the CDR3: TGTGCCAGCAGTCCCCGTCCTCGGGATACGCAGTATTTT.